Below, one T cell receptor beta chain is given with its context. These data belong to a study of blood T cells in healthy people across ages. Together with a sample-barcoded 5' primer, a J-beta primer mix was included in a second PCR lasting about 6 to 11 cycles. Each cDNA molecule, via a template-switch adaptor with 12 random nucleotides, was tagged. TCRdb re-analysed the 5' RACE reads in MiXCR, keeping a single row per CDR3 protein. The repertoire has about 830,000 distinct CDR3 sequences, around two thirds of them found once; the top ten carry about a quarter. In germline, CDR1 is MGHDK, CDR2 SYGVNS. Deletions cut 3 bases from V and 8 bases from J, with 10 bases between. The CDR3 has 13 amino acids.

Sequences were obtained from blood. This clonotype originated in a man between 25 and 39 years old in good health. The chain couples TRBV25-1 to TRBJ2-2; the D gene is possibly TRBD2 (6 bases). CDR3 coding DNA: TGTGCCAGCAGTGATGCAGGGACTGGGGAGCTGTTTTTT. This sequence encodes CASSDAGTGELFF.